The 12 T cell receptor beta chains below all came from one sample that was sequenced in a study of control samples from healthy donors and cancer patients. Assay: immunoSEQ multiplex PCR; the TCRdb copy retains only in-frame clones and omits some. Of roughly 180,000 clones listed, just over 90% are singletons. The sample consisted of blood. All receptors derive from an older woman in good health.

The V gene is TRBV27, the J gene TRBJ1-5; maybe TRBD1 (5 bases). Germline-derived CDR1 and CDR2 are MNHEY and SMNVEV (reference sequence). Trimming removed 4 bases at V and 9 bases at J, with 10 bases between. This CDR3 is 12 amino acids long. The CDR3 bases are TGTGCCAGCAGTTCGGGGGGTCGGCCCCAGCATTTT. Translation gives CASSSGGRPQHF.

The rearrangement joins TRBV30 to TRBJ1-1, with no clear D. Germline CDR1 reads GTSNPN; CDR2 reads SVGIG (reference sequence). The V end lost 3 bases, the J end lost 2 bases, and 4 bases lay between the germline ends. The CDR3 extends over 11 amino acids. The DNA for the CDR3 is TGTGCCTGGAGAAAAAACACTGAAGCTTTCTTT. Encoded protein: CAWRKNTEAFF.

This clone was seen a single time. This sequence joins TRBV5-1 and TRBJ1-2; D might be TRBD1 (5 bases). V lost 0 bases, J lost 1 base, and 10 bases lay in between. This CDR3 spans 15 amino acids. The germline gives CDR1 SGHRS, CDR2 YFSETQ. Written as DNA, the CDR3 is TGCGCCAGCAGCTTGGGGGGGAATGATAACTATGGCTACACCTTC. It translates to CASSLGGNDNYGYTF.

This sequence joins TRBV5-8 and TRBJ1-5; 10 bases are a match to TRBD1. CDR1 and CDR2 from the germline V gene are SGHTS and YDEGEE. V dropped 3 bases and J dropped 0; count of bases not matched to a gene: 6. This CDR3 comprises 17 residues. As DNA, the CDR3 is TGTGCCAGCAGCTCCGGGACAGGGGTGTATAGCAATCAGCCCCAGCATTTT. It is translated as CASSSGTGVYSNQPQHF. The full variable domain, rest sourced from reference TRBV5-8 and TRBJ1-5, is EAGVTQSPTHLIKTRGQQATLRCSPISGHTSVYWYQQALGLGLQFLLWYDEGEERNRGNFPPRFSGRQFPNYSSELNVNALELEDSALYLCASSSGTGVYSNQPQHFGDGTRLSIL.

Only a few counts were recorded for this clone. This chain connects TRBV6-5 to TRBJ1-6; TRBD1 agrees at 10 bases. The CDR3 has 15 amino acids. Germline V gene lookup returns CDR1 MNHEY and CDR2 SVGAGI. V trimming: 0 bases; J trimming: 8 bases; junction bases outside the gene matches: 1. CDR3 amino acids: CASSYSGTGDSPLHF. As DNA, the CDR3 is TGTGCCAGCAGTTACTCTGGGACAGGGGATTCACCCCTCCACTTT.

This rearrangement joins TRBV2 to TRBJ2-2; no clear D gene. The V and J ends lost 3 bases and 8 bases respectively, with 7 bases between them. Germline assignment: CDR1 SNHLY and CDR2 FYNNEI. This CDR3 contains 12 residues. The CDR3 sequence is CASSDRLGELFF. The CDR3 DNA is TGTGCCAGCAGTGACCGATTGGGGGAGCTGTTTTTT.

V is TRBV5-1 and J is TRBJ2-3; perhaps D is TRBD1 or TRBD2 (5 bases each). This CDR3 has 14 amino acids. CDR1 and CDR2 from the germline V gene are SGHRS and YFSETQ. V was trimmed by 4 bases and J by 3 bases, leaving 12 bases between them. CDR3 amino acids: CASSIPGPTDTQYF. The CDR3, as DNA: TGCGCCAGCAGCATTCCGGGGCCTACAGATACGCAGTATTTT.

The chain is built from TRBV27 and TRBJ1-3; TRBD1 is a possible D gene (6 bases). CDR1 and CDR2 from the germline V gene are MNHEY and SMNVEV (reference sequence). This CDR3 contains 14 residues. Trimming cost V 6 bases and J 2 bases, with 11 bases left between them. The chain's CDR3 is CASSRDTTGNTIYF. Here the CDR3 DNA reads TGTGCCAGCAGCCGGGACACTACTGGAAACACCATATATTTT.

This clone showed up just once. The chain recombines TRBV2 with TRBJ1-3; TRBD1 aligns across 9 bases. This CDR3 region has 14 residues. Unmatched junction bases numbered 1, after V lost 4 bases and J lost 3 bases. The germline CDR1 and CDR2 sequences are SNHLY and FYNNEI. This CDR3 is CASSVDRGGNTIYF. The DNA for the CDR3 is TGTGCCAGCAGTGTGGACAGGGGTGGAAACACCATATATTTT.

The chain joins TRBV21-1 to TRBJ1-6; TRBD1 is the table's D call, not checked against the DNA. TRBV21-1 is flagged as a pseudogene. The CDR3 contains 17 residues. The CDR3 DNA reads as TGTGCCAGCAGCAAACCGGGACAGAGCTCCTATAATTCACCCCTCCACTTT. Its translation: CASSKPGQSSYNSPLHF.

This sequence joins TRBV18 and TRBJ1-1; D gene uncertain. The CDR3 sequence is 12 residues long. From germline, CDR1 is KGHSH and CDR2 LQKENI. V was clipped by 3 bases and J by 4 bases, with 6 bases between them. The chain's CDR3 is CASSPLATEAFF. CDR3 sequence (DNA): TGTGCCAGCTCACCCCTCGCCACTGAAGCTTTCTTT. The full variable domain, completed using reference TRBV18 and TRBJ1-1, is NAGVMQNPRHLVRRRGQEARLRCSPMKGHSHVYWYRQLPEEGLKFMVYLQKENIIDESGMPKERFSAEFPKEGPSILRIQQVVRGDSAAYFCASSPLATEAFFGQGTRLTVV.

The rearrangement links TRBV10-3 to TRBJ1-5; D may be TRBD1 (5 bases). The CDR3 has 14 residues. The V end lost 4 bases, the J end lost 5 bases, and 12 bases lay between the germline ends. Germline-derived CDR1 and CDR2 are ENHRY and SYGVKD. The CDR3 reads CAISVEDTDQPQHF. CDR3 nucleotide sequence: TGTGCCATCAGTGTAGAGGACACCGATCAGCCCCAGCATTTT.